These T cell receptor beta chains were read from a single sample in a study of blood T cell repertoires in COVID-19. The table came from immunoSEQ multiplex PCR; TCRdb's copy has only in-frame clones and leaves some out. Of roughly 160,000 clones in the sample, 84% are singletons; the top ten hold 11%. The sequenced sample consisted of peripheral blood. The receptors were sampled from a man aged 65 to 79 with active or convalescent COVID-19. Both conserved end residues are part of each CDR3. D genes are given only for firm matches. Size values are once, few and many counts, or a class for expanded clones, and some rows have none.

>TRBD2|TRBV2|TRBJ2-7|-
TGTGCCAGCAGTGAGTCGCGCGGGAGCTGGAACGAGCAGTACTTC
CASSESRGSWNEQYF
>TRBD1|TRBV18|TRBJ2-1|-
TGTGCCAGCTCACCAGTCGACAGGGTCGGTGAGCAGTTCTTC
CASSPVDRVGEQFF
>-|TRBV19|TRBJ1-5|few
TGTGCCAGTAGTATAGTAGTCAATCAGCCCCAGCATTTT
CASSIVVNQPQHF
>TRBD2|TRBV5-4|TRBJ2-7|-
TGTGCCAGCAGCATCCCCAGGACTAGCGGGGACTCCTACGAGCAGTACTTC
CASSIPRTSGDSYEQYF
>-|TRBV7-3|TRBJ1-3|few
TGTGCCAGCAGCTCCGGCTCTGGAAACACCATATATTTT
CASSSGSGNTIYF
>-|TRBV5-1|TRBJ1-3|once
TGCGCCAGCAGCTTGGGTGCAGGGGTCCTTGGTGGAAACACCATATATTTT
CASSLGAGVLGGNTIYF
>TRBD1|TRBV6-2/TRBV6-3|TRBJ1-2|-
TGTGCCAGCAGCCCCCGGGACAGGGCCCGACGCTATGGCTACACCTTC
CASSPRDRARRYGYTF
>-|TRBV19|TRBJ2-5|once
TGTGCCAGTAGTATGAGGCAGCAAGAGACCCAGTACTTC
CASSMRQQETQYF
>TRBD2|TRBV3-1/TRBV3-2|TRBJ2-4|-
TGTGCCAGCAGCCAAAGGCTTCAGAGCGGGAGGGCCCTCGACAAAAACATTCAGTACTTC
CASSQRLQSGRALDKNIQYF
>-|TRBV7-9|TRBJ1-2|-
TGTGCCAGCAGACTGAGTAGTACCCCATTCTATGGCTACACCTTC
CASRLSSTPFYGYTF
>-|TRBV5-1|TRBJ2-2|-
TGCGCCAGCAGCTTGGGAGGATACAACACCGGGGAGCTGTTTTTT
CASSLGGYNTGELFF
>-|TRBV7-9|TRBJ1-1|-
TGTGCCAGCAGCCCTCGCGGGGGCTCTACTGAAGCTTTCTTT
CASSPRGGSTEAFF
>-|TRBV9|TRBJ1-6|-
TGTGCCAGCAGCGTAGATCTTTATAATTCACCCCTCCACTTT
CASSVDLYNSPLHF
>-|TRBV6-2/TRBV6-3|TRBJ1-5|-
TGTGCCAGCAGTTACAGGGACAACCACAATCAGCCCCAGCATTTT
CASSYRDNHNQPQHF
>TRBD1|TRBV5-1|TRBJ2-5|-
TGCGCCAGCAGCTTGGATAGACAGGGCCAAGAGACCCAGTACTTC
CASSLDRQGQETQYF
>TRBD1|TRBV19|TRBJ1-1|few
TGTGCCACCAAGGACAGGGCCGTAGGGTCTGAAGCTTTCTTT
CATKDRAVGSEAFF
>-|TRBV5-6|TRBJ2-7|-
TGTGCCAGCAGCTTGCATCCCTACGAGCAGTACTTC
CASSLHPYEQYF
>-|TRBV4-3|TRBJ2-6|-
TGCGCCAGCAGCCAAGGAGACAGGTCTGGGGCCAACGTCCTGACTTTC
CASSQGDRSGANVLTF
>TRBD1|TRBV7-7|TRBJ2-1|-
TGTGCCAGCAGCTTAGCCGGGACAGGGGGCAATGAGCAGTTCTTC
CASSLAGTGGNEQFF
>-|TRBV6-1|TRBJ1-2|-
TGTGCCAGCAGTGAAGACTACCCCTATGGCTACACCTTC
CASSEDYPYGYTF
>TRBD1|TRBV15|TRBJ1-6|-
TGTGCCACCAGCAACAGGGGGAATTCACCCCTCCACTTT
CATSNRGNSPLHF
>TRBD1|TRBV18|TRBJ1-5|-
TGTGCCAGCTCGCCAGGACAGGGTGGAGGTCAGCCCCAGCATTTT
CASSPGQGGGQPQHF
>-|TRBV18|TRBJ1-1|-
TGTGCCAGCTCACCACTCAGGCGTGACATGAACACTGAAGCTTTCTTT
CASSPLRRDMNTEAFF
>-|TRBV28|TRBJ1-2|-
TGTGCCACGAGGTTCTATGGCTACACCTTC
CATRFYGYTF
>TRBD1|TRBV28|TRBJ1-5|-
TGTGCCAGCAGGGTGGACAGGGTCGGGCCCCAGCATTTT
CASRVDRVGPQHF
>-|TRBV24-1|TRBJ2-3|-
TGTGCCACCAGTGAGCGACACCGAGATACGCAGTATTTT
CATSERHRDTQYF
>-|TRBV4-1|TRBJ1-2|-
TGCGCCAGCAGCCAAGATCTAAGGACAGCTAACTATGGCTACACCTTC
CASSQDLRTANYGYTF
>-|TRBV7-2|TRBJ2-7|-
TGTGCCAGCAGCCCGGGGTTCTTGGACGAGCAGTACTTC
CASSPGFLDEQYF
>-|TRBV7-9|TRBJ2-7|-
TGTGCCAGCAATTCGGGGGGCTACAGCTCCTACGAGCAGTACTTC
CASNSGGYSSYEQYF
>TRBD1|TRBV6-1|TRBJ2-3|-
TGTGCCAGCAGTGATGGGGGACAGGTCTTTCTAGCGTACACAGATACGCAGTATTTT
CASSDGGQVFLAYTDTQYF
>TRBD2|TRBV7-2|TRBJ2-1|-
TGTGCCAGCAGCTTAGCACTAGCGGGAGCCGGTGAGCAGTTCTTC
CASSLALAGAGEQFF
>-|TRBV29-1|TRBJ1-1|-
TGCAGCGTTTCGGAGGGAACGGGCACTGAAGCTTTCTTT
CSVSEGTGTEAFF